This T cell receptor beta chain was sequenced during a study of T cells in Graves' hyperthyroidism and ophthalmopathy. Study conclusions and caveats: With a median lead of roughly 6.8 months before onset, the model predicted ophthalmopathy. The majority of expanded thyroid clonotypes above 0.001 also appeared in blood.

Ophthalmopathy patients showed a Clinical Activity Score of at least 3, NOSPECS grade of at least 4 and duration under 3 months. PBMCs were obtained from under 13 ml fresh peripheral blood. The V gene's germline CDR1 is MNHNS and CDR2 SASEGT. The CDR3 is made up of 19 amino acids. About this clonotype: What it binds is unknown. One end of the junction is discordant with germline, which a read error may explain.

Using RNA transcripts as the source, TCR beta CDR3 regions were amplified. The study used the HTBI primer set for a first-round RT-PCR of the TCR CDR3. TCRdb used MiXCR to reprocess the multiplex PCR reads, holding one entry per CDR3 protein. The profile shows 500,000 to 650,000 distinct CDR3 sequences, around 13% of them singletons. The V gene is TRBV6-1, the J gene TRBJ2-1; TRBD2 agrees at 8 bases. This clonotype was obtained from a woman aged 45-60 years with Graves' ophthalmopathy. Source material: blood. This CDR3 reads CASISPGLADRFSCNEQFF. CDR3 coding DNA: TGTGCCAGCATAAGTCCCGGACTAGCTGATAGATTCTCCTGCAATGAGCAGTTCTTC.